This is a list of T cell receptor beta chains from one sample in a study of cytomegalovirus exposure and HLA in healthy donors. The data were produced by immunoSEQ multiplex PCR, yet TCRdb's version contains in-frame clones alone and is incomplete. Of roughly 120,000 clones detected, more than 70% appear once; the ten largest clones hold around 2.9%. The specimen sequenced was PBMCs. The receptors come from a woman aged 60-75 years in good health and CMV-seropositive. CDR3s include the opening cysteine and the closing phenylalanine or tryptophan. D genes are given only for firm matches. For some rows the clone size is stated as once, few or many, or as a class when expanded; others skip it.

abundance	d_gene	v_gene	j_gene	CDR3aa	CDR3nt
few	NA	TRBV5-4	TRBJ1-1	CASSFPQAEAFF	TGTGCCAGCAGCTTCCCCCAGGCTGAGGCTTTCTTT
NA	NA	TRBV4-2	TRBJ1-2	CASSPPGHPKFNYGYTF	TGTGCCAGCAGCCCACCGGGACACCCGAAATTTAACTATGGCTACACCTTC
NA	TRBD1	TRBV29-1	TRBJ2-5	CSVEENRGETQYF	TGCAGCGTTGAAGAGAACAGGGGAGAGACCCAGTACTTC
few	NA	TRBV5-6	TRBJ1-4	CASSLFQGRNEKLFF	TGTGCCAGCAGCTTGTTTCAGGGTAGGAATGAAAAACTGTTTTTT
few	NA	TRBV6-1	TRBJ1-5	CASRESSNQPQHF	TGTGCCAGTCGAGAAAGTAGCAATCAGCCCCAGCATTTT
NA	NA	TRBV7-8	TRBJ2-2	CASSSLANTGELFF	TGTGCCAGCAGCTCACTAGCGAACACCGGGGAGCTGTTTTTT
few	TRBD2	TRBV6-1	TRBJ2-5	CASSVSGRWETQYF	TGTGCCAGCAGTGTTAGCGGGAGGTGGGAGACCCAGTACTTC
few	NA	TRBV5-1	TRBJ2-1	CASSLGADNEQFF	TGCGCCAGCAGCTTGGGTGCGGACAATGAGCAGTTCTTC
few	TRBD2	TRBV10-3	TRBJ2-7	CAIGPSGSYEQYF	TGTGCCATCGGGCCTAGCGGGAGCTACGAGCAGTACTTC
few	TRBD2	TRBV6-1	TRBJ2-3	CASTETSGGELGQYF	TGTGCCAGCACTGAGACTAGCGGGGGAGAGCTAGGGCAGTATTTT
few	NA	TRBV10-3	TRBJ2-3	CAIQKGGGDTQYF	TGTGCCATCCAAAAAGGGGGGGGAGATACGCAGTATTTT
few	NA	TRBV21-1	TRBJ1-4	CASSKAGQGNEKLFF	TGTGCCAGCAGCAAAGCGGGACAGGGTAATGAAAAACTGTTTTTT
NA	TRBD1	TRBV28	TRBJ1-1	CASSRRQGAGEAFF	TGTGCCAGCAGCCGTAGACAGGGGGCTGGTGAAGCTTTCTTT
NA	TRBD2	TRBV30	TRBJ2-3	CAWSVGGTRWNTQYF	TGTGCCTGGAGTGTGGGGGGGACGCGTTGGAATACGCAGTATTTT
NA	TRBD2	TRBV7-9	TRBJ2-5	CASSMGLAGVSETQYF	TGTGCCAGCAGCATGGGACTAGCGGGAGTTTCAGAGACCCAGTACTTC
NA	TRBD2	TRBV27	TRBJ2-1	CASSLRARASGRGEQFF	TGTGCCAGCAGTTTACGGGCGCGGGCTAGCGGGAGAGGAGAGCAGTTCTTC
NA	NA	TRBV28	TRBJ2-7	CASTLRRRYRTSSYEQYF	TGTGCCAGCACCTTGAGGCGGCGATATCGTACCAGCTCCTACGAGCAGTACTTC
NA	TRBD1	TRBV7-2	TRBJ1-2	CASTSDRFYCGYTF	TGTGCCAGCACCTCGGACAGGTTCTATTGTGGCTACACCTTC
few	NA	TRBV5-5	TRBJ1-2	CASSLVSGGGYGYTF	TGTGCCAGCAGCTTGGTCTCGGGGGGTGGCTATGGCTACACCTTC
NA	NA	TRBV7-9	TRBJ2-7	CASSLIGQPYEQYF	TGTGCCAGCAGCCTCATTGGGCAACCCTACGAGCAGTACTTC
NA	NA	TRBV19	TRBJ1-5	CASLPVGRARQPQHF	TGTGCCAGCCTCCCGGTCGGGAGGGCGAGGCAGCCCCAGCATTTT
NA	TRBD1	TRBV27	TRBJ1-6	CASSKGQALTTGNSPLHF	TGTGCCAGCAGTAAAGGACAGGCCTTAACCACGGGGAATTCACCCCTCCACTTT
NA	NA	TRBV7-9	TRBJ1-1	CASSLLVQEAFF	TGTGCCAGCAGCTTACTAGTCCAAGAAGCTTTCTTT
few	NA	TRBV7-6	TRBJ2-1	CASSLAIGSVNEQFF	TGTGCCAGCAGCTTAGCGATTGGTAGCGTCAATGAGCAGTTCTTC
NA	NA	TRBV14	TRBJ2-3	CASSPTTDTQYF	TGTGCCAGCAGCCCTACCACAGATACGCAGTATTTT
NA	NA	TRBV27	TRBJ1-4	CASRLNEKLFF	TGCGCCAGCAGGCTAAATGAAAAACTGTTTTTT
NA	TRBD1	TRBV18	TRBJ1-1	CASSPRQGAEAFF	TGTGCCAGCTCACCACGACAGGGCGCTGAAGCTTTCTTT
NA	TRBD1	TRBV4-1	TRBJ1-2	CASSQEDREAPGYTF	TGCGCCAGCAGCCAAGAGGACAGGGAGGCCCCAGGCTACACCTTC
NA	NA	TRBV28	TRBJ2-4	CASSSGGSDIQYF	TGTGCCAGCAGTTCTGGCGGTTCAGACATTCAGTACTTC
NA	TRBD2	TRBV15	TRBJ2-7	CATSTGLAGSYEQYF	TGTGCCACCAGCACCGGACTAGCGGGCTCCTACGAGCAGTACTTC
NA	TRBD2	TRBV10-3	TRBJ2-1	CAISEPTGLAGGSYNEQFF	TGTGCCATCAGTGAGCCGACGGGGCTAGCGGGAGGATCGTACAATGAGCAGTTCTTC
NA	NA	TRBV18	TRBJ1-2	CASSPTIEENGYTF	TGTGCCAGCTCACCAACTATAGAGGAAAATGGCTACACCTTC
NA	TRBD2	TRBV27	TRBJ2-7	CASRPRGLAGVYEQYF	TGTGCCAGCAGACCCCGCGGGCTAGCGGGAGTGTACGAGCAGTACTTC
NA	TRBD1	TRBV6-5	TRBJ1-2	CASGAQGASGYGYTF	TGTGCCAGCGGGGCACAGGGGGCCTCTGGCTATGGCTACACCTTC
NA	NA	TRBV11-2	TRBJ2-3	CASSPQAQITDTQYF	TGTGCCAGCAGCCCGCAGGCCCAGATCACAGATACGCAGTATTTT
once	NA	TRBV6-5	TRBJ1-3	CASSYWVRQEKNTIYF	TGTGCCAGCAGTTATTGGGTGAGGCAAGAGAAAAACACCATATATTTT
NA	NA	TRBV7-9	TRBJ1-1	CASSLGEGPNTEAFF	TGTGCCAGCAGCTTAGGGGAGGGACCGAACACTGAAGCTTTCTTT
NA	TRBD2	TRBV2	TRBJ2-7	CASSVGLAGREQYF	TGTGCCAGCTCGGTTGGACTAGCGGGAAGGGAGCAGTACTTC
NA	NA	TRBV5-6	TRBJ2-5	CASSRDSPETQYF	TGTGCCAGCAGCCGGGACTCTCCCGAAACCCAGTACTTC
NA	TRBD1	TRBV2	TRBJ2-7	CASSFDRGLSYEQYF	TGTGCCAGCTCTTTCGACAGGGGGCTTTCCTACGAGCAGTACTTC